This TCR beta chain was observed in a study of a mutant IDH1 vaccine in newly diagnosed glioma. Overall study context: Former treatment meant radiotherapy, temozolomide, or both; the majority had gotten both.

The time point here: week 35, safety follow-up. A single vaccine dose contained 300 ug of mutant IDH1 20-mer peptide, and topical imiquimod was used with it. Eight vaccinations reached patients in weeks 1, 3, 5, 7, 11, 15, 19 and 23. Comment on this clone: The antigen is unknown.

CDR1 is MNHEY and CDR2 is SMNVEV in the germline V gene (reference sequence). V dropped 0 bases and J dropped 7 bases, with 13 bases sitting between them. This CDR3 has 15 amino acids. Using immunoSEQ multiplex PCR, the repertoire was profiled, and TCRdb retains in-frame clones only, with some absent. Of tens of thousands of clones in the sample, 81% were seen once. The TCR was taken from a woman in her thirties or forties with glioma. Some clones in this sample may be carry-over from other donors' samples. This sequence joins TRBV27 and TRBJ2-1, with a possible D match to TRBD2 (6 bases). The material was PBMCs, obtained from a glioma patient whose treatment included an IDH1 peptide vaccine. The DNA for the CDR3 is TGTGCCAGCAGTTTATCTGGGGGGTTGGGTAATGAGCAGTTCTTC. This codes for CASSLSGGLGNEQFF.